This T cell receptor (beta chain) stems from a study of cytomegalovirus exposure and HLA in healthy donors. 60 Vbeta and 13 Jbeta primers were used in PCR. The protocol was immunoSEQ multiplex PCR, while the TCRdb copy is restricted to in-frame clones and leaves out a portion. The sample consists of about 160,000 clones, 82% of them appearing once. V lost 1 base to trimming and J lost 5 bases, with 3 bases between them. The CDR3 covers 12 residues. Per the germline V gene, CDR1 is SGHDT and CDR2 is YYEEEE. The TCR comes from a girl aged 2 to 10 in good health and CMV-seropositive. The sample comprised PBMCs. V usage is TRBV5-6 and J usage is TRBJ2-2; unclear D gene. CDR3 in DNA: TGTGCCAGCAGCTTGCTTACCGGGGAGCTGTTTTTT. Translated, it gives CASSLLTGELFF. Full variable domain (missing parts from reference TRBV5-6 and TRBJ2-2): DAGVTQSPTHLIKTRGQQVTLRCSPKSGHDTVSWYQQALGQGPQFIFQYYEEEERQRGNFPDRFSGHQFPNYSSELNVNALLLGDSALYLCASSLLTGELFFGEGSRLTVL.